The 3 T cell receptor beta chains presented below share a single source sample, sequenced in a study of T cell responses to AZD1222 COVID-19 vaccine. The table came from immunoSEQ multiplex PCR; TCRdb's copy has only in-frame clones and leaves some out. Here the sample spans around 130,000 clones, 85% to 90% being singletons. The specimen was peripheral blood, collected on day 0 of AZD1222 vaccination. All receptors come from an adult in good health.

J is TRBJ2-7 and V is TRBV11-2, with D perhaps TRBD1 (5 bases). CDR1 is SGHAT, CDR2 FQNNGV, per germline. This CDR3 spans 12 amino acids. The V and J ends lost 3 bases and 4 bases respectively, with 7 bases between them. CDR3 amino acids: CASSLSGYEQYF. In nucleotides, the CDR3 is TGTGCCAGCAGCTTGTCAGGGTACGAGCAGTACTTC.

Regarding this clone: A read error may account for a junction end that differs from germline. The CDR3 loop reads CASSRRSHEQYF. CDR3 nucleotides: TGCGCCAGCAGTCGTCGCTCCCACGAGCAGTACTTC. The rearrangement links TRBV23-1 to TRBJ2-7; D not certain. TRBV23-1 is an ORF; its function is uncertain. This CDR3 comprises 12 residues.

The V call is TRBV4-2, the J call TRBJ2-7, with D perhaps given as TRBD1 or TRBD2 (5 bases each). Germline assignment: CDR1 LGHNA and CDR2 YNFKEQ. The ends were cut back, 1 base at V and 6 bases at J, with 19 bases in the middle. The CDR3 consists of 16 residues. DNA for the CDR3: TGTGCCAGCAGCCAAGGAGTTGGGGGTTATACGGCCGAGCAGTACTTC. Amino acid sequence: CASSQGVGGYTAEQYF.